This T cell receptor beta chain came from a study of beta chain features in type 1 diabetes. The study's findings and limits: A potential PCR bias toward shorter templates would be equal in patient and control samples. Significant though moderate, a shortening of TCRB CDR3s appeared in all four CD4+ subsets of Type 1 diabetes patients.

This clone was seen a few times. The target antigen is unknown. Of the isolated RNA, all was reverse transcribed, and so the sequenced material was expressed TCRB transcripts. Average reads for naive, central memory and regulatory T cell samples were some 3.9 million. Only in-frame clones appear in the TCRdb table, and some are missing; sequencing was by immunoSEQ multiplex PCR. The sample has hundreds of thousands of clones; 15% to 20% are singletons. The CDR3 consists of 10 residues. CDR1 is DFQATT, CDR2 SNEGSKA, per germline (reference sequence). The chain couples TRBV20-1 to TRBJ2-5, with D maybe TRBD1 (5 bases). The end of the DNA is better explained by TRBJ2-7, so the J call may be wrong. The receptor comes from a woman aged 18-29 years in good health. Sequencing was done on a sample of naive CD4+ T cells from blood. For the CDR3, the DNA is TGCAGTGCTAAGGGGTTCGAGCAGTACTTC. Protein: CSAKGFEQYF.